The sequence of this TCR beta chain was determined in a study of CD8+ T cells in alopecia areata. Study overall: Patients received oral tofacitinib, 5 to 10 mg twice daily, for moderate-to-severe alopecia areata.

Deletions cut 2 bases from V and 4 bases from J, with 12 bases between. This CDR3 has 16 residues. The V gene's germline CDR1 is SNHLY and CDR2 FYNNEI. Regarding treatment: oral pan-JAK inhibitor, 5-10 mg twice daily. This clone occurred once. Its antigen is unknown. Broader study findings: Higher clonality than in normal scalp was seen in lesional scalp, especially alopecia totalis/universalis. Tissue-resident alphabeta T cells belonging to normal skin likewise get sequenced within scalp specimens.

Extraction of RNA preceded its reverse transcription into cDNA, which served as the sequencing template. Assay: immunoSEQ multiplex PCR; the TCRdb copy retains only in-frame clones and omits some. This sample has 140,000 to 150,000 clones, with 45% to 60% found just once. Sequencing used CD8+ T cells sorted from blood, obtained at week 4, from a patient treated with tofacitinib. The receptor's source is a human donor with alopecia areata. This rearrangement joins TRBV2 to TRBJ2-6, with D unclear. In DNA form, the CDR3 reads TGTGCCAGCAGTGAAATGGACCAAACGGGGGCCAACGTCCTGACTTTC. Amino acid sequence: CASSEMDQTGANVLTF.